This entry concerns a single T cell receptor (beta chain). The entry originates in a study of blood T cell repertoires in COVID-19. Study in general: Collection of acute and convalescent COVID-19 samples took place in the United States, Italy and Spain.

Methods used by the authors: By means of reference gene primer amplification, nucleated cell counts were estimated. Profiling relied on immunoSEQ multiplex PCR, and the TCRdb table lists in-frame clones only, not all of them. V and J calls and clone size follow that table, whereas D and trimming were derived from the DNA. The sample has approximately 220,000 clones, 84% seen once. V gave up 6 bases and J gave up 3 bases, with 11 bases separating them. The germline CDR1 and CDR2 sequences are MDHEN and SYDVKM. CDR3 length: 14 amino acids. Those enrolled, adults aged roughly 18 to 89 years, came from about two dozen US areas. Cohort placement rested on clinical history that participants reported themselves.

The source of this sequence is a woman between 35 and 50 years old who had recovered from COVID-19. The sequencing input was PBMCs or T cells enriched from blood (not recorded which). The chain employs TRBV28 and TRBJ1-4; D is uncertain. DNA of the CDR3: TGTGCCAGCAGCTTCGGAGGCTCTAATGAAAAACTGTTTTTT. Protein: CASSFGGSNEKLFF.